Sequencing of this T cell receptor beta chain was carried out in a study of T-cell reconstitution after alpha-beta-depleted transplantation in children (dated by TCRdb to 2016 to 2017). About the full investigation: T-cell immune reconstitution after TCRalphabeta/CD19-depleted allogeneic hematopoietic cell transplantation in children was quantitatively tracked in the study by means of TCR repertoire profiling.

V and J lose 2 bases and 7 bases, and a span of 14 bases separates them. In the germline V gene, CDR1 corresponds to MNHEY and CDR2 to SVGAGI. The CDR3 spans 14 residues, from the cysteine through the phenylalanine. The read is trimmed to its CDR3 DNA, 42 bases read in frame from base 1. This clonotype was counted a few times. Its antigen is still unknown. Base quality data are lacking; no much larger clone is found one base away. The receptor library was made with PCR. Instrument used: Illumina HiSeq 2500. TCR library preparation used molecular barcoding, with unique molecular identifiers applied to normalize quantification of the TCRbeta repertoire. TCRdb trimmed the raw reads at Q25, called clones with MiXCR and kept productive beta chains. Every entry covers one CDR3 protein and lists the most common genes and DNA from its rows. This sample gives a few hundred thousand distinct CDR3 sequences in total; 10% of them show up just once. Less than 2.5% of the sample lies in the top ten.

The sequence is built from TRBV6-5 and TRBJ1-2; the D gene is possibly TRBD1, with 6 bases matching. This TCR came from a human donor who donated a stem cell graft to a child with acute lymphoblastic leukemia. Sequencing used PBMCs from the stem cell graft donor, obtained from the stem cell graft. Here is the DNA: TGTGCCAGCAGTTACAACAGGGTGGGGGGTGGCTACACCTTC. Protein translation: CASSYNRVGGGYTF.